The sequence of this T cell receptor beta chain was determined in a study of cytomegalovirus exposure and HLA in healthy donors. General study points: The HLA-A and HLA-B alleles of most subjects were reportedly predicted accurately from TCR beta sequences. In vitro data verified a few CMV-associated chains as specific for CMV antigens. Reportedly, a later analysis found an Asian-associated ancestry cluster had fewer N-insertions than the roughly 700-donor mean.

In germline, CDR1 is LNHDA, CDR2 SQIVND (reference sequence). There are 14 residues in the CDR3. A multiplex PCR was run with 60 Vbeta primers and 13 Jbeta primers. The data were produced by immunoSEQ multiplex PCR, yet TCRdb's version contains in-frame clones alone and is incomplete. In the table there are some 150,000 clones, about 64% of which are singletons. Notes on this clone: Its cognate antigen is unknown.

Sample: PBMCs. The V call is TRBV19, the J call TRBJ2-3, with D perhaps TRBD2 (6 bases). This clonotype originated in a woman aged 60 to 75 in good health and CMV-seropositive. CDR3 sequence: CASHRAGTTDTQYF. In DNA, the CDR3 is TGTGCAAGTCATAGGGCGGGAACTACAGATACGCAGTATTTT.